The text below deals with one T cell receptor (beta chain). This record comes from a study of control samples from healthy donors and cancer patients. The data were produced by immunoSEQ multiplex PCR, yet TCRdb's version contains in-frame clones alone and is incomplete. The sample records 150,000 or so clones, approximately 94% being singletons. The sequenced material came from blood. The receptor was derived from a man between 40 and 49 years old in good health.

The CDR3 DNA is TGTGCCAGCAGCTTGGTAGACAGGGGCTATGGCTACACCTTC. It translates to CASSLVDRGYGYTF. The chain employs TRBV5-4 and TRBJ1-2; 8 nucleotides line up with TRBD1. The J segment lost 4 bases and the V segment lost 0 bases, leaving 2 bases of the junction unmatched. This CDR3 spans 14 amino acids. In germline, CDR1 is SGHNT, CDR2 YYREEE (reference sequence).